Below are 27 T cell receptor beta chains sequenced from a single sample in a study of blood T cell repertoires in COVID-19. Profiled with immunoSEQ multiplex PCR; TCRdb holds only in-frame clones, not every one. The data show under 200,000 clones, with roughly 86% seen just once and 0.99% held by the top ten. The material sequenced was peripheral blood. The receptors originated from a man between 18 and 35 years old with acute or convalescent COVID-19.

This chain uses TRBV7-8 with TRBJ2-7; tentatively, D is TRBD1 (5 bases). V shed 1 base and J shed 6 bases, with 10 bases lying between them. The CDR3 covers 13 residues. Germline V CDR1 and CDR2: SGHVS, FQNEAQ. CDR3 sequence: CASSLGGTSEQYV. CDR3 coding DNA: TGTGCCAGCAGCTTAGGGGGCACGAGCGAGCAGTACGTC.

V gene TRBV25-1 combines with J gene TRBJ2-7, with TRBD1 as a possible D gene (6 bases). This CDR3 has 14 amino acids. The germline V gene has CDR1 MGHDK and CDR2 SYGVNS. The V gene lost 5 bases and the J gene lost 3 bases, with 14 bases spanning the gap. CDR3 region: CASSQYHRDYEQYF. For the CDR3, the DNA is TGTGCCAGCAGTCAGTATCACAGGGACTACGAGCAGTACTTC.

The chain joins TRBV5-4 to TRBJ1-6; a possible D gene is TRBD1 (5 bases). The CDR3 loop spans 15 amino acids. Germline values: CDR1 SGHNT, CDR2 YYREEE (reference sequence). V was shortened by 3 bases and J by 0 bases, with 7 bases between the two germline ends. The CDR3 DNA follows: TGTGCCAGCAGCTGGACAAACTCCTATAATTCACCCCTCCACTTT. The encoded protein is CASSWTNSYNSPLHF.

The rearrangement joins TRBV6-2 or TRBV6-3 to TRBJ1-1; no reliable D call. The ends were cut back, 2 bases at V and 2 bases at J, with 6 bases in the middle. The CDR3 runs 13 residues. Looked up from germline, CDR1 is MNHEY and CDR2 is SVGEGT. CDR3 bases: TGTGCCAGCAGTTACCCGGGAAACACTGAAGCTTTCTTT. Its translation is CASSYPGNTEAFF.

The rearrangement links TRBV5-1 to TRBJ2-7; TRBD2 aligns across 7 bases. Looked up from germline, CDR1 is SGHRS and CDR2 is YFSETQ. The V segment lost 4 bases and the J segment 4 bases; nucleotides outside the gene matches: 17. This CDR3 has 17 residues. The DNA for the CDR3 is TGCGCCAGCAGCCCGGATGGTGGGGGTAGCGGGTCTTACGAGCAGTACGTC. This translates into CASSPDGGGSGSYEQYV.

In DNA, the CDR3 is TGTGCCAGCAGCCTTCGACAGGGGGACTCGGATGAGCAGTTCTTC. As protein: CASSLRQGDSDEQFF. V gene TRBV7-7 combines with J gene TRBJ2-1; 9 nucleotides agree with TRBD1. This CDR3 comprises 15 residues. Germline V CDR1 and CDR2: SSHAT, FNYEAQ (reference sequence). Losses at the gene ends were 5 bases for V and 8 bases for J; bases not matched to a gene: 10.

This chain joins TRBV5-1 and TRBJ1-1; D not certain. Germline V gene lookup returns CDR1 SGHRS and CDR2 YFSETQ. V lost 0 bases and J 3 bases, leaving 6 bases between the germline ends. This CDR3 has 13 residues. Written as DNA, the CDR3 is TGCGCCAGCAGCTTGGCCGGGGACACTGAAGCTTTCTTT. Protein: CASSLAGDTEAFF.

CDR3 protein: CASSEALGRQETQYF. CDR3 DNA sequence: TGTGCCAGCAGTGAAGCGCTGGGGCGTCAAGAGACCCAGTACTTC. The rearrangement links TRBV2 to TRBJ2-5; D is perhaps TRBD1 (5 bases). Germline V gives CDR1 SNHLY, CDR2 FYNNEI. The germline V and J ends were trimmed by 0 bases and 2 bases, with 10 bases remaining between them. The CDR3 runs to 15 residues.

The chain is built from TRBV3-1 (or the pseudogene TRBV3-2) and TRBJ1-3; no firm D call. Trimming pared 0 bases from V and 0 bases from J, leaving 6 bases between. This CDR3 has 15 residues. CDR1 LGHDT and CDR2 YNNKEL come from the germline V gene (reference sequence). The CDR3 reads CASSQEATSGNTIYF. The CDR3 DNA reads as TGTGCCAGCAGCCAAGAAGCAACCTCTGGAAACACCATATATTTT.

The chain combines TRBV12-2 with TRBJ1-3; TRBD1 is the table's D call, not checked against the DNA. TRBV12-2 is recorded as a pseudogene. This CDR3 comprises 15 residues. The CDR3 region has the DNA TGTGCAAGTCGCTTCGACAGGGGGGCAGGAAACACCATATATTTT. It yields the protein CASRFDRGAGNTIYF.

This rearrangement joins TRBV4-1 to TRBJ1-4, with D possibly matching TRBD1 (5 bases). Looked up from germline, CDR1 is MGHRA and CDR2 is YSYEKL. V was pared by 6 bases and J by 6 bases, with 17 bases between. The CDR3 consists of 15 residues. The CDR3 is CASRKPGVRDEKLFF. DNA of the CDR3: TGCGCCAGCAGGAAACCGGGGGTCCGCGATGAAAAACTGTTTTTT.

This sequence joins TRBV6-6 and TRBJ2-7; the D gene is possibly TRBD1 (5 bases). The CDR3 length is 11 residues. The V and J ends lost 7 bases and 3 bases respectively, with 7 bases between them. Per the germline V gene, CDR1 is MNHNY and CDR2 is SVGAGI (reference sequence). In nucleotides, the CDR3 is TGTGCCAGCAAGGGGATCTACGAGCAGTACGTC. As protein: CASKGIYEQYV.

The V gene is TRBV11-2, the J gene TRBJ2-5; 7 nucleotides match TRBD2. The CDR3 extends over 14 amino acids. Trimming removed 4 bases from V and 5 bases from J; junction bases left unmatched: 7. Germline lookup yields CDR1 SGHAT and CDR2 FQNNGV. The CDR3: CASSSSHGRETQYF. Here the CDR3 DNA reads TGTGCCAGCAGCTCCTCCCACGGGAGGGAGACCCAGTACTTC.

J is TRBJ2-3 and V is TRBV6-4; 10 nucleotides line up with TRBD2. The CDR3 extends over 14 amino acids. Germline trimming cut 8 bases from V and 2 bases from J; bases unmatched to any gene: 4. Germline CDR1 MRHNA, CDR2 SNTAGT. The CDR3 sequence is CASSSGGDTDTQYF. The CDR3 coding sequence is TGTGCCAGCTCTAGCGGGGGCGACACAGATACGCAGTATTTT.

The chain joins TRBV6-5 to TRBJ2-5, with 11 bases fitting TRBD2. CDR3 length: 14 residues. V lost 5 bases and J lost 5; bases outside the gene matches: 4. CDR1 MNHEY and CDR2 SVGAGI come from the germline V gene. The CDR3 sequence is CASSKRTSGETQYF. For the CDR3, the DNA is TGTGCCAGCAGTAAGCGGACTAGCGGGGAGACCCAGTACTTC.

The V call is TRBV6-2 or TRBV6-3, the J call TRBJ2-6; D not resolved. Trimming took 2 bases from V and 0 from J, leaving 5 bases between them. Germline CDR1 MNHEY, CDR2 SVGEGT. The CDR3 length is 15 residues. The CDR3 DNA reads as TGTGCCAGCAGTTACGGCGGCTCTGGGGCCAACGTCCTGACTTTC. It specifies CASSYGGSGANVLTF.

The chain recombines TRBV2 with TRBJ1-6, with 7 bases fitting TRBD1. The germline CDR1 and CDR2 sequences are SNHLY and FYNNEI. V gave up 2 bases and J gave up 0 bases; unmatched junction bases: 4. The length of the CDR3 is 17 residues. CDR3 sequence reads: CASSERTGSSYNSPLHF. The CDR3 DNA reads TGTGCCAGCAGTGAAAGGACAGGCAGCTCCTATAATTCACCCCTCCACTTT. Full variable domain (missing parts from reference TRBV2 and TRBJ1-6): EPEVTQTPSHQVTQMGQEVILRCVPISNHLYFYWYRQILGQKVEFLVSFYNNEISEKSEIFDDQFSVERPDGSNFTLKIRSTKLEDSAMYFCASSERTGSSYNSPLHFGNGTRLTVT.

The gene calls are TRBV30 and TRBJ2-3; 7 bases fit TRBD2. This CDR3 has 16 residues. Trimming took 0 bases from V and 2 from J; bases not matched to a gene: 8. CDR1 is GTSNPN, CDR2 SVGIG, per germline (reference sequence). The CDR3 protein is CAWSVRQRGVTDTQYF. The CDR3 nucleotides are TGTGCCTGGAGTGTACGTCAGCGGGGAGTCACAGATACGCAGTATTTT.

CDR3 DNA sequence: TGTGCCAGCAGTCCGTTTTCAGGGTTTGAAGCTTTCTTT. It encodes CASSPFSGFEAFF. The rearrangement links TRBV27 to TRBJ1-1, with D possibly TRBD1 on 5 matching bases. CDR1 and CDR2 from the germline V gene are MNHEY and SMNVEV (reference sequence). The CDR3 covers 13 residues. V lost 5 bases, J lost 7 bases, and 14 bases lay in between.

This clone was seen just once. The junction does not match germline at one end; this may be a read error. The chain uses TRBV7-9 and TRBJ2-1, with TRBD2 as a possible D gene (6 bases). CDR3 length equals 13 residues. The germline CDR1 and CDR2 sequences are SEHNR and FQNEAQ (reference sequence). CDR3 sequence reads: CVSINGGPNEQFF. Here the CDR3 DNA reads TGTGTCAGCATAAACGGAGGGCCCAATGAGCAGTTCTTC.

The DNA of the CDR3 is TGCAGCGTTGATAACAGGGGGCAAAACTATGGCTACACCTTC. As protein: CSVDNRGQNYGYTF. V and J are TRBV29-1 and TRBJ1-2, with 9 bases identical to TRBD1. J was trimmed by 2 bases and V by 3 bases; bases with no gene match: 4. The CDR3 is 14 amino acids. In germline, CDR1 is SQVTM, CDR2 ANQGSEA.

The V and J genes are TRBV6-1 and TRBJ2-7; 12 bases align to TRBD2. CDR3 length: 15 residues. The ends lost 1 base at V and 5 bases at J; junction bases unmatched: 3. CDR1 and CDR2 (germline): MNHNS, SASEGT. CDR3 nucleotides: TGTGCCAGCAGTGAAGGGACTAGCGGGGCGGACGAGCAGTACGTC. Protein: CASSEGTSGADEQYV.

The chain uses TRBV12-3 or TRBV12-4 and TRBJ2-3; D remains ambiguous. Trimming left V 7 bases short and J 0 bases short, with 5 bases between. The CDR3 runs 12 residues. For the CDR3, the DNA is TGTGCCAGCACCTCTAGCACAGATACGCAGTATTTT. Translated, it gives CASTSSTDTQYF.

This chain connects TRBV20-1 to TRBJ1-5; TRBD1 agrees at 9 bases. Germline loops: CDR1 DFQATT, CDR2 SNEGSKA (reference sequence). V dropped 3 bases and J dropped 3; count of bases not matched to a gene: 6. CDR3 length equals 15 residues. The CDR3, as DNA: TGCAGTGCTAGTGGGACAGGGTTGCACAATCAGCCCCAGCATTTT. It translates to CSASGTGLHNQPQHF.

V gene TRBV7-2 combines with J gene TRBJ1-5; 9 bases agree with TRBD1. From germline, CDR1 is SGHTA and CDR2 FQGNSA. The CDR3 is 14 residues long. The junction had 3 bases not matched to a gene; V was cut back by 4 bases and J by 5 bases. Written as DNA, the CDR3 is TGTGCCAGCAGCTGGACAGGGGTAGATCAGCCCCAGCATTTT. This gives the protein CASSWTGVDQPQHF. Full variable domain (outside the CDR3, taken from reference TRBV7-2 and TRBJ1-5): GAGVSQSPSNKVTEKGKDVELRCDPISGHTALYWYRQSLGQGLEFLIYFQGNSAPDKSGLPSDRFSAERTGGSVSTLTIQRTQQEDSAVYLCASSWTGVDQPQHFGDGTRLSIL.

The chain is built from TRBV5-1 and TRBJ2-4; D possibly corresponds to TRBD1 (5 bases). CDR3 length: 14 residues. V lost 4 bases to trimming and J lost 1 base, with 9 bases between them. CDR1 is SGHRS, CDR2 YFSETQ, per germline. CDR3 DNA: TGCGCCAGCAGCAAGGGGTACGCCAAAAACATTCAGTACTTC. It specifies CASSKGYAKNIQYF.

J is TRBJ2-6 and V is TRBV6-5, with D possibly TRBD2 on 5 matching bases. The V gene lost 2 bases and the J gene lost 1 base, with 6 bases spanning the gap. This CDR3 spans 15 amino acids. In germline, CDR1 is MNHEY, CDR2 SVGAGI. Here the CDR3 DNA reads TGTGCCAGCAGTTACGAGGGATCTGGGGCCAACGTCCTGACTTTC. It specifies CASSYEGSGANVLTF.